The following is a TCR beta chain sequence with its context. This clone appeared once. Its antigen has not been determined. The record has no base qualities; no much larger clone is one base away. The library was generated by the immunoSEQ multiplex PCR assay. RNA was extracted from all samples and reverse transcribed into cDNA, which served as template for TCR sequencing. First-strand cDNA was synthesized using SuperScript III with a 2:1 mix of oligo-dT and random hexamers. A synthetic immune receptor repertoire was used to measure amplification bias, and any remaining bias was corrected computationally. The original methods were these. Raw reads were preprocessed to remove errors, and CDR3 was defined by IMGT conventions from the conserved cysteine to phenylalanine. To get clonality, Shannon entropy was normalized by log2 of the number of productive unique TCRs and the result was subtracted from 1. Whether each scalp clone was CD4 or CD8 was inferred by checking scalp TCRbeta sequences against the CD4 and CD8 repertoires from sorted blood. Here the immuneACCESS table is served through TCRdb, limited to in-frame sequences with V and J called. Missing clones are a known gap in these copies; in checked studies unresolved V genes cover under half, and the rest lacks a known reason. Clone size and V and J calls were adopted from that table, with D and trimming inferred from the DNA. This sample holds under 250,000 clones; more than 45% were observed only once. The ten largest clones take up roughly 1.5% of the sample.

The sample comes from a study of CD8+ T cells in alopecia areata (dated 2018 in TCRdb). Background on the whole study: Treated patients were enrolled in an open-label pilot trial of oral tofacitinib, 5 to 10 mg twice daily, for moderate-to-severe alopecia areata. RNA came from the PAXgene miRNA kit for fixed scalp, the miRNeasy kit for PBMCs, and the RNeasy kit for mouse skin. Tofacitinib was given for 6 to 18 months, followed by 6 months of follow-up off drug to assess delayed response and recurrence. Scalp clonality was compared across normal scalp (n=4), patchy alopecia areata scalp (n=8), and alopecia totalis/universalis scalp (n=8). To study T cell clonal expansion in alopecia areata, the researchers applied high-throughput TCRbeta sequencing to both the C3H/HeJ mouse model and human patients. For the treated patients, the SALT score, which quantifies what percentage of scalp surface area is affected, served as the measure of disease severity. Patients on tofacitinib were biopsied at baseline and after 4 and 24 weeks of treatment, and several of the patients also had a later scalp biopsy. TCRbeta CDR3 regions were amplified by immunoSEQ multiplex PCR using 35 Vbeta forward and 13 Jbeta reverse primers. Human TCRbeta sequencing covered scalp tissue and sorted CD4+ and CD8+ peripheral blood T cells from patchy and totalis/universalis alopecia areata patients and healthy controls.

Trimming leaves V shorter by 4 bases and J shorter by 8 bases, with the junction holding 8 bases beyond the gene matches. CDR1 and CDR2 are drawn from the germline V gene: MNHEY, SVGAGI. The CDR3 holds 14 amino acids from the cysteine to the phenylalanine. The DNA shown is the 42-base CDR3, in frame from base 1. Results the study describes overall, beyond this receptor: Many expanded lesional clones persisted in scalp and blood during tofacitinib treatment, which may partly explain relapse after stopping treatment. Unlike mouse skin, where gammadelta T cells dominate, normal human skin contains resident alphabeta T cells that get sequenced too, which complicates analysis of the scalp TCR repertoire. Tofacitinib significantly decreased scalp clonality and the number of expanded CD8+ clones among the top 100 scalp clones. Compared with normal scalp, lesional scalp had higher clonality and more expanded CD8+ clones, particularly in alopecia totalis/universalis, a pattern that suggests antigenic drive. Because the treated cohort was small and had just a single nonresponder, larger studies are needed to establish links between baseline CD8+ expansion and response. Shared TCR sequences between patients were less evident than in mice, which may be partly attributable to HLA diversity in the patient population.

The time point label here, explained by the study, means: 4 weeks on oral tofacitinib. The meaning of the sample's treatment or condition label: oral pan-JAK inhibitor, 5-10 mg twice daily. From alopecia areata patients, peripheral blood was collected along with lesional scalp punch biopsies. PBMCs were isolated by density centrifugation and stained for CD3, CD4 and CD8, and CD4+ and CD8+ T cells were sorted on a FACSAria. The sample consisted of CD4+ T cells sorted from blood, taken at week 4, from a patient treated with tofacitinib. Here the chain combines TRBV6-5 and TRBJ1-2; 9 bases in the junction line up with TRBD1. This sequence was found in a human donor with alopecia areata. The bases are TGTGCCAGCAGTTCACCGGGACAGGGTGGCGGCTACACCTTC. This translates into CASSSPGQGGGYTF.